One and the same sample provided the 8 T cell receptor beta chains below, sequenced in a study of a mutant IDH1 vaccine in newly diagnosed glioma. What these receptors recognize is not known. The protocol was immunoSEQ multiplex PCR, while the TCRdb copy is restricted to in-frame clones and leaves out a portion. Here the sample spans about 67,000 clones, approximately 87% being singletons. Stated time point: week 23, last vaccination. Every vaccine dose comprised 300 ug of mutant IDH1 20-mer peptide plus topical imiquimod. The sample consisted of PBMCs, taken from a glioma patient whose treatment included an IDH1 peptide vaccine. Source of these receptors: a man aged 18 to 29 with glioma.

V usage is TRBV7-8 and J usage is TRBJ1-1; a possible D gene is TRBD1 (5 bases). The CDR3 covers 16 residues. The V gene's germline CDR1 is SGHVS and CDR2 FQNEAQ. Trimming cost V 4 bases and J 4 bases, with 19 bases left between them. The DNA of the CDR3 is TGTGCCAGCAGCTCCTGGGAAAGGATGGGACGCACTGAAGCTTTCTTT. Translating gives CASSSWERMGRTEAFF.

This clone has only a few counts. J is TRBJ1-1 and V is TRBV11-2; 7 bases match TRBD1. From germline, CDR1 is SGHAT and CDR2 FQNNGV. CDR3 length equals 18 residues. The V gene end was trimmed by 4 bases and the J gene end by 0 bases; junction bases not matched to a gene: 14. The CDR3 loop reads CASSSYHLDRALNTEAFF. The DNA for the CDR3 is TGTGCCAGCAGCTCATACCACCTAGACAGGGCTTTGAACACTGAAGCTTTCTTT. The full variable domain, completed using reference TRBV11-2 and TRBJ1-1, is EAGVAQSPRYKIIEKRQSVAFWCNPISGHATLYWYQQILGQGPKLLIQFQNNGVVDDSQLPKDRFSAERLKGVDSTLKIQPAKLEDSAVYLCASSSYHLDRALNTEAFFGQGTRLTVV.

This chain links TRBV18 with TRBJ1-1, with no clear D. Trimming took off 2 bases at V and 0 bases at J, with 7 bases between the two ends. Germline CDR1 and CDR2: KGHSH and LQKENI. The CDR3 sequence is 14 residues long. DNA of the CDR3: TGTGCCAGCTCACCAAAAGCCGTGAACACTGAAGCTTTCTTT. It translates to CASSPKAVNTEAFF.

This clone was seen only a few times. J is TRBJ1-4 and V is TRBV9; D uncertain. The CDR3 has 14 residues. The germline V gene encodes CDR1 SGDLS and CDR2 YYNGEE. The V end lost 4 bases, the J end lost 11 bases, and 18 bases lay between the germline ends. CDR3 region: CASSPTWPPGKLFF. The CDR3 DNA is TGTGCCAGCAGCCCGACCTGGCCCCCGGGGAAACTGTTTTTT.

This chain links TRBV19 with TRBJ2-7; 8 bases are shared with TRBD1. J gave up 6 bases and V 5 bases, and 9 bases lay outside the gene matches. CDR3 length: 14 residues. Per the germline V gene, CDR1 is LNHDA and CDR2 is SQIVND (reference sequence). CDR3 bases: TGTGCCAGTAGTCAACCCGGACAGGGATTCGAGCAGTACTTC. Translation gives CASSQPGQGFEQYF.

The chain combines TRBV7-2 with TRBJ2-7; 7 bases map to TRBD1. After removal of 3 bases from V and 3 bases from J, the junction contained 8 bases not matched to a gene. Per germline, CDR1 SGHTA and CDR2 FQGNSA. This CDR3 region has 15 residues. The CDR3 sequence: CASSFPSTGNYEQYF. The CDR3 DNA sequence: TGTGCCAGCAGCTTTCCTTCGACAGGGAACTACGAGCAGTACTTC.

This sequence joins TRBV5-1 and TRBJ2-5, with TRBD2 matching 13 bases. V lost 4 bases to trimming and J lost 0 bases; unmatched junction nucleotides: 6. Germline V gives CDR1 SGHRS, CDR2 YFSETQ. The CDR3 runs 17 residues. The CDR3 region is CASSMTSGRIHQETQYF. Written as DNA, the CDR3 is TGCGCCAGCAGCATGACTAGCGGGAGGATTCACCAAGAGACCCAGTACTTC.

This clone appeared once. This chain links TRBV6-5 with TRBJ2-5; 7 nucleotides match TRBD1. Germline V gene lookup returns CDR1 MNHEY and CDR2 SVGAGI. The CDR3 runs 14 residues. V shed 9 bases and J 4 bases; nucleotides not matched to a gene: 11. The CDR3 here is CASRADRLGETQYF. CDR3 nucleotides: TGTGCCAGTAGAGCGGACAGGCTGGGAGAGACCCAGTACTTC.